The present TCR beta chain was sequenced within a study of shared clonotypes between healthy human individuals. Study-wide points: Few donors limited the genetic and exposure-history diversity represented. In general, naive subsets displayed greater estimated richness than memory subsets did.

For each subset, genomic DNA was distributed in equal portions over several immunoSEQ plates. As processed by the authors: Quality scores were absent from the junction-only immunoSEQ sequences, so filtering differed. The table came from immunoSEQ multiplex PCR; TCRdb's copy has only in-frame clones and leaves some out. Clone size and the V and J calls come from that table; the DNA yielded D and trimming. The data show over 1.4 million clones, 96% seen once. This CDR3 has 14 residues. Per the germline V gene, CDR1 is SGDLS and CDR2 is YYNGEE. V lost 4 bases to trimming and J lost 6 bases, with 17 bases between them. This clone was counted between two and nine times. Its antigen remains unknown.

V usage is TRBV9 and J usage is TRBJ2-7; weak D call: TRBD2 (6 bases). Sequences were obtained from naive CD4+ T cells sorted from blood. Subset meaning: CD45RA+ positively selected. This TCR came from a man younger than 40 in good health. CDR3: CASSLLAELGEQYF. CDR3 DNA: TGTGCCAGCAGCCTTTTAGCGGAGTTGGGCGAGCAGTACTTC.